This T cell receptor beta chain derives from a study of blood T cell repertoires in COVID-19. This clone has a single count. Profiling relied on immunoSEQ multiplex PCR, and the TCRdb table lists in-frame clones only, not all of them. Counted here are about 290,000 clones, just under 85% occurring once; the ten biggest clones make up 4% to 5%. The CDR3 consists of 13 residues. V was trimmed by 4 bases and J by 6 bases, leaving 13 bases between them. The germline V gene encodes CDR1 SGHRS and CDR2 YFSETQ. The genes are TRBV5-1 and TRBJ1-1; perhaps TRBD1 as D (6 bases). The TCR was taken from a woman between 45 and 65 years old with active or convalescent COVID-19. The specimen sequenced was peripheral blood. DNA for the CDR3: TGCGCCAGCAGCCTGGGGGACATTTCTGAAGCTTTCTTT. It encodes CASSLGDISEAFF.